This T cell receptor beta chain was sequenced in a study of blood T cell repertoires in COVID-19 (TCRdb year 2020). Notes on the research overall: Samples from collaborators originated in the United States, Italy and Spain and spanned both the acute and convalescent phases of COVID-19. The material from the prospective study consisted of cDNA or gDNA derived from T cells, B-cell-depleted T cells, or PBMCs. Nearly every sample came with metadata listing a de-identified subject ID, COVID-19 status, age in years and sex. The samples were drawn from two sources: the first 160 participants of the ongoing ImmuneRACE study, and fewer than 1,500 subjects contributed by 6 global collaborators. Subjects who had been exposed to COVID-19, were actively infected with it, or had recovered from it provided the deeply sampled blood TCRbeta repertoires that made up the dataset. HLA class I and class II types, where available, came from metadata supplied by the sample provider rather than from assay-based typing. The repertoires were made available in a free public database intended to serve as a resource for research on the immune response to SARS-CoV-2.

The immunoSEQ Assay, a bias-controlled multiplex PCR, was used to amplify TCRbeta CDR3 regions from genomic DNA. In the source study's methods: Within the assay, amplification of reference gene primers was used to estimate how many nucleated cells each sample contained. Sequence reads were collapsed and filtered to measure the absolute abundance of every unique TCRbeta CDR3 rearrangement. For each sample, productive Simpson clonality was calculated as the square root of Simpson's diversity index across productive rearrangements. What TCRdb holds here is the immuneACCESS table cut down to in-frame rearrangements. Part of the clones is not present; checked against another copy, under half of the missing clones reflect an unresolved V gene, and the others are unexplained. Clone size and V and J calls were adopted from that table, with D and trimming inferred from the DNA. The sample data list some 99,000 clones, and about 81% of these were observed just once. The top ten constitute approximately 25% of the sample.

Remarks on this clone: The specificity of this receptor is unknown. Base qualities are not provided; no much larger clone lies one nucleotide away.

Its CDR3 holds 14 amino acids, cysteine through phenylalanine. Only the CDR3 DNA stays, 42 bases, in frame from base 1. The junction carries 14 bases between V and J, which are trimmed by 3 bases and 8 bases respectively. CDR1 SGDLS and CDR2 YYNGEE were looked up in the germline V gene. The investigation overall reported the following: Clinical and demographic metadata were provided uncurated, with the amount varying by source and participant.

Each collaborating institution followed its own protocols to collect whole blood in K2EDTA tubes. For TCRbeta analysis, collaborator samples were shipped as frozen whole blood, as isolated PBMCs, or as DNA extracted from either sample type. This receptor was identified in a man aged 70 or older with acute or convalescent COVID-19. The chain is encoded by TRBV9 joined to TRBJ1-4; D gene: possibly TRBD1, on 6 matching bases. Material for sequencing was peripheral blood. In nucleotide form, the sequence is TGTGCCAGCAGCGGGACCGGGACAAAGGAAAAACTGTTTTTT. The resulting protein is CASSGTGTKEKLFF.